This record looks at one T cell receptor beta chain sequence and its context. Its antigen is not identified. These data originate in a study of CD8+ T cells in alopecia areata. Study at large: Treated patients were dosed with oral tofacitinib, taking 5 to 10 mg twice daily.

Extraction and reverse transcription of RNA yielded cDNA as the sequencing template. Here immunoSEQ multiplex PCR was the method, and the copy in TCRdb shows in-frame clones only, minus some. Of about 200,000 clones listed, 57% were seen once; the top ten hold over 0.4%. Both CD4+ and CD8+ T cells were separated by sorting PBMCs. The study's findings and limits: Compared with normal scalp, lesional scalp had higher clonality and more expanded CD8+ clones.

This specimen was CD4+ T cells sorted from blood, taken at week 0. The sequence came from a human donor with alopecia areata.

CDR3 DNA: TGTGCCAGCAGCCAAGATTTCGGGGAGCTGTTTTTT. Translation gives CASSQDFGELFF. This chain uses TRBV4-2 with TRBJ2-2; no clear D gene. The CDR3 has 12 amino acids. With 0 bases removed from V and 7 bases from J, the gap between germline ends came to 3 bases. Germline V gene sequence: CDR1 LGHNA, CDR2 YNFKEQ.